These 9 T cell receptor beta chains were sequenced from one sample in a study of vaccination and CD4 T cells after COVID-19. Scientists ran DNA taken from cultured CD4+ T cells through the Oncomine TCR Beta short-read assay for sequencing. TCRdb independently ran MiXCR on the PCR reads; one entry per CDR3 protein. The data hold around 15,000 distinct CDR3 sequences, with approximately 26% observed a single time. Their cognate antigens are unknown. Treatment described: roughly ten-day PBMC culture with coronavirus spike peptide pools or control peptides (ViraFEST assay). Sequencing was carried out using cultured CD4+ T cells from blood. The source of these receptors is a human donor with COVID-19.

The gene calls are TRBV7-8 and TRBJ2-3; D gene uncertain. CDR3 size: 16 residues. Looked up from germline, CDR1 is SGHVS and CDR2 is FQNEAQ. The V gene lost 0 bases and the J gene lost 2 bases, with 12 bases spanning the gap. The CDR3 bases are TGTGCCAGCAGCTTAGCGTTGGCTCAAGCCACAGATACGCAGTATTTT. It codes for CASSLALAQATDTQYF.

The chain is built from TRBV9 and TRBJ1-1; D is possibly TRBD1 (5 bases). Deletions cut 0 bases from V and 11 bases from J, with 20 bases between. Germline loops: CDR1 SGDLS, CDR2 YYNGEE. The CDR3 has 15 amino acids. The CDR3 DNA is TGTGCCAGCAGCGTAGATCCAGGGTTGGGTAAGTATGCTTTCTTT. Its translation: CASSVDPGLGKYAFF.

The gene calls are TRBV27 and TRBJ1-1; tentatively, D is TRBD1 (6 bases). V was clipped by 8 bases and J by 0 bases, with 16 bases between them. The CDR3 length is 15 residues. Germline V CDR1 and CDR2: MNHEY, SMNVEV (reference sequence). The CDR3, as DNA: TGTGCCAGCCGACTTGATCCAGGGGTGAACACTGAAGCTTTCTTT. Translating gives CASRLDPGVNTEAFF.

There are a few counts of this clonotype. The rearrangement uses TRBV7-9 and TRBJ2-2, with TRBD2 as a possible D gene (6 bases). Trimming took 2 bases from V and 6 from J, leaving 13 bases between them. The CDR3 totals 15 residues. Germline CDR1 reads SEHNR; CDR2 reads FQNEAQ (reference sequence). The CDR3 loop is CASSLTNGGSGELFF. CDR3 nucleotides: TGTGCCAGCAGCTTAACAAACGGGGGATCCGGGGAGCTGTTTTTT.

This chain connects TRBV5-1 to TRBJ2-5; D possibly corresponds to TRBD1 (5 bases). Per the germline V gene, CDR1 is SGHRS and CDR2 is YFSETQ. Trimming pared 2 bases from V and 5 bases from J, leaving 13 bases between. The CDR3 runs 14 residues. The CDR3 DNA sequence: TGCGCCAGCAGCTTACAGGCAGGTGCGGAGACCCAGTACTTC. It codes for CASSLQAGAETQYF.

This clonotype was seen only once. The CDR3 reads CASSQFNSYEQYF. In DNA form, the CDR3 reads TGTGCCAGCAGCCAATTCAACTCCTACGAGCAGTACTTC. The V call is TRBV7-2, the J call TRBJ2-7; D gene unclear. CDR1 SGHTA and CDR2 FQGNSA come from the germline V gene. The CDR3 length is 13 residues. V dropped 5 bases and J dropped 0 bases, with 8 bases sitting between them.

The CDR3 bases are TGCAGTGCAGGCGCTGGCGGGGGGAGCACAGATACGCAGTATTTT. Translated: CSAGAGGGSTDTQYF. The genes are TRBV20-1 and TRBJ2-3, with 8 bases lining up with TRBD2. The V gene's germline CDR1 is DFQATT and CDR2 SNEGSKA (reference sequence). The CDR3 sequence is 15 residues long. Trimming removed 6 bases from V and 0 bases from J; junction bases left unmatched: 8.

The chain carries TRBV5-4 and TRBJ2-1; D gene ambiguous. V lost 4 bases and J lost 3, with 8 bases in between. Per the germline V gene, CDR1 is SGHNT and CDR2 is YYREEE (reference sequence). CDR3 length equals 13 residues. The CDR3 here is CASSAFDYNEQFF. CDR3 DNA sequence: TGTGCCAGCAGCGCCTTTGACTACAATGAGCAGTTCTTC.

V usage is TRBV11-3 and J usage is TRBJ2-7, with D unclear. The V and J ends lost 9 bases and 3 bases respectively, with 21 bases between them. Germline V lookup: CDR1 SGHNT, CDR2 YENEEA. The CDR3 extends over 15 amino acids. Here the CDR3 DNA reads TGTGCCAGAGAGCATCGAGAGTGTTCCCTCTACGAGCAGTACTTC. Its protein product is CAREHRECSLYEQYF. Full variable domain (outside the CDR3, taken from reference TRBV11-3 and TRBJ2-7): EAGVVQSPRYKIIEKKQPVAFWCNPISGHNTLYWYLQNLGQGPELLIRYENEEAVDDSQLPKDRFSAERLKGVDSTLKIQPAELGDSAVYLCAREHRECSLYEQYFGPGTRLTVT.